Included here is one T cell receptor beta chain sequence, with context. The data derive from a study of blood T cell repertoires in COVID-19. Study details: The origin of the acute and convalescent COVID-19 samples was the United States, Italy and Spain. The cDNA or gDNA used as material had been derived from T cells, B-cell-depleted T cells, or PBMCs.

CDR3 length: 15 residues. Germline CDR1 SEHNR, CDR2 FQNEAQ (reference sequence). V was cut by 6 bases and J by 2 bases, with 15 bases left in between. Per the study methods: From reference gene primer amplification, estimates of nucleated cell counts were derived. The repertoire was sequenced with immunoSEQ multiplex PCR; TCRdb's copy has only in-frame clones and lacks some. The V and J calls and the clone size are those of that table, but D and trimming were determined from the DNA. Of fewer than 90,000 clones in the sample, around nine tenths were seen once. Sequenced sample: peripheral blood. The receptor was isolated from a man aged 45-65 years with active or convalescent COVID-19. J is TRBJ2-3 and V is TRBV7-9, with D perhaps TRBD2 (6 bases). The CDR3 sequence is CASRGPGLITDTQYF. CDR3 sequence (DNA): TGTGCCAGCAGGGGGCCGGGACTTATCACAGATACGCAGTATTTT.